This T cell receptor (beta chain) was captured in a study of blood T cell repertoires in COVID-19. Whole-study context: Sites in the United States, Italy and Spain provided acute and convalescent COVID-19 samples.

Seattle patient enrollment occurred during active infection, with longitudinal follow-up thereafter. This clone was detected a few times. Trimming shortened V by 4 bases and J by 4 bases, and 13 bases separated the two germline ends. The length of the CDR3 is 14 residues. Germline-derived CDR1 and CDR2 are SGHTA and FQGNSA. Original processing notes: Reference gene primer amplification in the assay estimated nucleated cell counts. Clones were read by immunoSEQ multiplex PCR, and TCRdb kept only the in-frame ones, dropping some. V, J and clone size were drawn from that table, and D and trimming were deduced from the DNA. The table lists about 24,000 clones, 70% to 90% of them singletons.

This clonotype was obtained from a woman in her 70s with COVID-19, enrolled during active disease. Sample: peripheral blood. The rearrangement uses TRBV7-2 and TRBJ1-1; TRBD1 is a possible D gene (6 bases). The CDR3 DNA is TGTGCCAGCAGCTCACAGGGTGGGTCCACTGAAGCTTTCTTT. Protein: CASSSQGGSTEAFF.